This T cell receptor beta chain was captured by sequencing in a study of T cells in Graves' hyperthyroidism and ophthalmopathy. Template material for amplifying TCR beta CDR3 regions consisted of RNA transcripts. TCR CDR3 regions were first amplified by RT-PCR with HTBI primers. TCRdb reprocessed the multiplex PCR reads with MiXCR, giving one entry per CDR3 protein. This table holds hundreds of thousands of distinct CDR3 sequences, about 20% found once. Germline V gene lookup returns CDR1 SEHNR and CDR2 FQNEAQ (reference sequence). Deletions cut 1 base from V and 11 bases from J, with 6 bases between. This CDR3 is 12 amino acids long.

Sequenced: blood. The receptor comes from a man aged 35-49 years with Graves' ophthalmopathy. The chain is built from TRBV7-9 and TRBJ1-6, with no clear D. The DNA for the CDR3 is TGTGCCAGCAGCTTAGGAATCCCACCCCTCCACTTT. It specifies CASSLGIPPLHF.